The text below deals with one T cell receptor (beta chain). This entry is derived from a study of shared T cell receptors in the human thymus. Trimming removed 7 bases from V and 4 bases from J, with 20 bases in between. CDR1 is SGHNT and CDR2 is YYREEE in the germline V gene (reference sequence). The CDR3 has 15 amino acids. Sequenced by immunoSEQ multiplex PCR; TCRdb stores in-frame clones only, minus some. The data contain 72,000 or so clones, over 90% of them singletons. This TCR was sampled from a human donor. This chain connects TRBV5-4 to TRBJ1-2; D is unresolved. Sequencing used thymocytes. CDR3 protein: CASAVNVPGTYGYTF. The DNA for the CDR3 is TGTGCCAGCGCGGTTAACGTACCAGGAACCTATGGCTACACCTTC.